This T cell receptor (beta chain) derives from a study of post-analysis software for immune sequencing data. With 3 bases removed from V and 2 bases from J, the gap between germline ends came to 14 bases. Looked up from germline, CDR1 is MNHEY and CDR2 is SVGEGT. CDR3 length: 15 amino acids. Comment on this clonotype: Its antigen remains unidentified.

Study-level findings and limits: Five TRBV segments occurring more often in patients than controls included TRBV5-6, TRBV5-1 and TRBV20-1.

Tagging with unique molecular identifiers was a feature of the TCR beta cDNA libraries. A single record per CDR3 protein comes from TCRdb applying MiXCR to the PCR reads. In the table there are roughly 620,000 distinct CDR3 sequences, around 47% of which are singletons. The source material was blood. This sequence originates from a girl aged 5-17 years with multiple sclerosis. The chain has TRBV6-2 or TRBV6-3 and TRBJ2-7; either TRBD1 or TRBD2 may supply D (6 bases each). Here the CDR3 DNA reads TGTGCCAGCAGTTATGGTTTCGGGGGCGCCTACGAGCAGTACTTC. Amino acid sequence: CASSYGFGGAYEQYF.